This T cell receptor (beta chain) was profiled in a study of response to subunit inactivated influenza vaccine (dated by TCRdb to the late 2010s). The study in broad terms: The study used deep quantitative T cell receptor repertoire profiling to track responses to a trivalent subunit inactivated influenza vaccine.

V was cut back by 6 bases and J by 6 bases, leaving a gap of 15 bases between them. From the cysteine up to the phenylalanine, the CDR3 has a length of 14 residues. CDR3 DNA only is kept here, 42 bases in frame from base 1. The library was obtained by RT-PCR. Sequencing was performed on an Illumina HiSeq 2500. TCRdb reworked the public reads: Q25 trimming with fastp, MiXCR clone assembly, productive beta chains retained. Entries that share a CDR3 protein sequence are merged under the most common genes and DNA. Counted in this sample were about 480,000 distinct CDR3 sequences; around 25% of them appeared once. The biggest ten clones account for over 1.5% of the sample. About this clonotype: No antigen is known for it. No clone much larger than this one lies a single base away; base qualities are absent.

Findings and caveats that apply to the study as a whole: It was suggested by the authors that each seasonal influenza vaccination may recruit only a limited number of new T cells.

Here the sequenced sample was CD4+ T cells sorted from PBMCs, taken more than 4 days after vaccination. The TCR comes from a man aged 45-60 years who received an inactivated influenza vaccine. Donor details come from another sample of the same person, matched by shared clones. The rearrangement combines TRBV12-3 or TRBV12-4 with TRBJ1-5; the D gene is unclear. The DNA sequence reads TGTGCCAGCAGCCGAGGACGGCGGGGTCAGCCCCAGCATTTT. This gives the protein CASSRGRRGQPQHF.